The clone carrying this TCR beta chain was counted ten times or more. This sample was included in a study of T cell repertoires in cytomegalovirus infection. Study context: CMV infection and matching HLA type were both indicated by public TCR beta signatures.

TCRdb re-derived calls from the reads in MiXCR, one entry per CDR3 protein. The sample has about 260,000 distinct CDR3 sequences; roughly 15% are singletons. The V gene's germline CDR1 is SGHRS and CDR2 YFSETQ. This CDR3 is 16 amino acids long. The V and J ends lost 5 bases and 9 bases, in that order; junction bases with no gene match: 10. This sequence was found in a human donor in good health (CMV status not recorded). Some clones in this sample may be carry-over from other donors' samples. The V and J genes are TRBV5-1 and TRBJ2-1; 14 bases match TRBD2. Source material: PBMCs. The CDR3 reads CASSQEGGLAGVEQFF. For the CDR3, the DNA is TGCGCCAGCAGTCAGGAGGGGGGACTAGCGGGAGTTGAGCAGTTCTTC. The full variable domain, rest sourced from reference TRBV5-1 and TRBJ2-1, is KAGVTQTPRYLIKTRGQQVTLSCSPISGHRSVSWYQQTPGQGLQFLFEYFSETQRNKGNFPGRFSGRQFSNSRSEMNVSTLELGDSALYLCASSQEGGLAGVEQFFGPGTRLTVL.